Given below is one TCR beta chain in context. These data are taken from a study of shared clonotypes between healthy human individuals. The data were produced by immunoSEQ multiplex PCR, yet TCRdb's version contains in-frame clones alone and is incomplete. This sample has over a million clones, with roughly 95% found just once. The V segment lost 0 bases and the J segment 1 base; nucleotides outside the gene matches: 11. The CDR3 sequence is 19 residues long. Sequencing input: naive CD4+ T cells sorted from blood. Subset of the sample: CD45RA+ positively selected. The TCR comes from a man aged 25 to 40 in good health. The chain employs TRBV23-1 and TRBJ1-3; 8 positions agree with TRBD1. TRBV23-1 is recorded as an ORF, its role being uncertain. Written as DNA, the CDR3 is TGCGCCAGCAGTCAATCGTTATCCAGGGGGCTGTTTTCTGGAAACACCATATATTTT. Translating gives CASSQSLSRGLFSGNTIYF.